These 20 T cell receptor beta chains were sequenced from one sample in a study of CD8+ T cells in alopecia areata. It was cDNA, reverse transcribed from extracted RNA, that served as the sequencing template. TCRdb keeps only in-frame clones here, not all; method: immunoSEQ multiplex PCR. Of roughly 250,000 clones listed, 67% are singletons. The sequences come from CD4+ T cells sorted from blood, collected at week 0. These receptors originate from a human donor with alopecia areata.

The V gene is TRBV4-2, the J gene TRBJ2-7; maybe TRBD2 (7 bases). This CDR3 contains 15 residues. Germline values: CDR1 LGHNA, CDR2 YNFKEQ. V was trimmed by 0 bases and J by 6 bases, leaving 15 bases between them. In DNA form, the CDR3 reads TGTGCCAGCAGCCAAGACTGGGGGGGCCATGTCGAGCAGTACTTC. Translated: CASSQDWGGHVEQYF.

The chain is built from TRBV29-1 and TRBJ2-5; D not certain. Germline V CDR1 and CDR2: SQVTM, ANQGSEA. CDR3 size: 13 residues. Trimming stripped 4 bases from V and 3 bases from J, with 12 bases between. The CDR3 coding sequence is TGCAGCGTTGCTTGGACGGCTGAAGAGACCCAGTACTTC. It specifies CSVAWTAEETQYF. Full variable domain (missing parts from reference TRBV29-1 and TRBJ2-5): SAVISQKPSRDICQRGTSLTIQCQVDSQVTMMFWYRQQPGQSLTLIATANQGSEATYESGFVIDKFPISRPNLTFSTLTVSNMSPEDSSIYLCSVAWTAEETQYFGPGTRLLVL.

This chain joins TRBV14 and TRBJ1-2, with D unresolved. The CDR3 is made up of 15 amino acids. Looked up from germline, CDR1 is SGHDN and CDR2 is FVKESK. V lost 0 bases to trimming and J lost 3 bases, with 11 bases between them. The CDR3 is CASSQDGLLDYGYTF. The CDR3 nucleotides read TGTGCCAGCAGCCAAGATGGCCTACTAGACTATGGCTACACCTTC. The full variable domain, in which reference TRBV14 and TRBJ1-2 provide the parts outside the CDR3, is EAGVTQFPSHSVIEKGQTVTLRCDPISGHDNLYWYRRVMGKEIKFLLHFVKESKQDESGMPNNRFLAERTGGTYSTLKVQPAELEDSGVYFCASSQDGLLDYGYTFGSGTRLTVV.

The chain recombines TRBV5-1 with TRBJ2-7; 7 bases fit TRBD1. Germline CDR1 is SGHRS and CDR2 is YFSETQ. This CDR3 is built from 14 residues. V was pared by 4 bases and J by 2 bases, with 6 bases of the junction left unmatched. CDR3 DNA: TGCGCCAGCAGCATGGACAGGTTTCCCTACGAGCAGTACTTC. Protein product: CASSMDRFPYEQYF. Combining the CDR3 with reference TRBV5-1 and TRBJ2-7 gives the whole variable domain KAGVTQTPRYLIKTRGQQVTLSCSPISGHRSVSWYQQTPGQGLQFLFEYFSETQRNKGNFPGRFSGRQFSNSRSEMNVSTLELGDSALYLCASSMDRFPYEQYFGPGTRLTVT.

In this sample, this clone turned up a few times. The rearrangement uses TRBV7-3 and TRBJ2-7; D not certain. V shed 2 bases and J shed 6 bases, with 14 bases lying between them. The CDR3 spans 14 residues. From germline, CDR1 is SGHTA and CDR2 FQGTGA. The DNA of the CDR3 is TGTGCCAGCAGCTTATCCCCCTGGGATCGCGAGCAGTACTTC. Protein: CASSLSPWDREQYF.

This clone was counted between two and nine times. This rearrangement joins TRBV7-9 to TRBJ1-2, with TRBD1 as a possible D gene (5 bases). Trimming took 5 bases from V and 4 from J, leaving 11 bases between them. CDR1 SEHNR and CDR2 FQNEAQ come from the germline V gene (reference sequence). The CDR3 length is 13 residues. CDR3 DNA: TGTGCCAGCAGCCAGGGTCGCACCTATGGCTACACCTTC. Translated, it gives CASSQGRTYGYTF.

The V gene is TRBV5-1, the J gene TRBJ2-3; 7 positions match TRBD2. Germline V lookup: CDR1 SGHRS, CDR2 YFSETQ. V shed 6 bases and J 2 bases; nucleotides not matched to a gene: 3. There are 13 residues in the CDR3. In DNA, the CDR3 is TGCGCCAGCACTAGCGGATCCACAGATACGCAGTATTTT. It is translated as CASTSGSTDTQYF.

The chain couples TRBV5-4 to TRBJ1-2; the D is unclear. The CDR3 is 14 residues long. Looked up from germline, CDR1 is SGHNT and CDR2 is YYREEE (reference sequence). V was cut by 4 bases and J by 4 bases, with 14 bases left in between. For the CDR3, the DNA is TGTGCCAGCAGCCCAGCCGTTAGCGGCTATGGCTACACCTTC. The encoded protein is CASSPAVSGYGYTF.

V gene TRBV30 combines with J gene TRBJ2-2; unclear D gene. Between the trimmed V and J ends, which lost 4 bases and 2 bases, there was a span of 14 bases. There are 15 residues in the CDR3. Germline V gives CDR1 GTSNPN, CDR2 SVGIG (reference sequence). CDR3 DNA sequence: TGTGCCTGGACGGCCGGGTTATTAAACACCGGGGAGCTGTTTTTT. Amino acids: CAWTAGLLNTGELFF.

The chain employs TRBV18 and TRBJ2-3, with D perhaps assigned TRBD1 or TRBD2 (5 bases each). The CDR3 is made up of 14 amino acids. Trimming took off 0 bases at V and 6 bases at J, with 10 bases between the two ends. Per germline, CDR1 KGHSH and CDR2 LQKENI. CDR3 DNA sequence: TGTGCCAGCTCACCACCGCCCGAGGGGGATACGCAGTATTTT. It translates to CASSPPPEGDTQYF.

The J gene is TRBJ1-1, the V gene TRBV7-6; 7 positions match TRBD1. Germline CDR1 and CDR2: SGHVS and FNYEAQ. V lost 0 bases and J lost 5; bases outside the gene matches: 0. The CDR3 covers 13 residues. CDR3 nucleotides: TGTGCCAGCAGCTTAGCGACAGGGACTGAAGCTTTCTTT. It yields the protein CASSLATGTEAFF.

This clone was seen only a few times. This chain uses TRBV2 with TRBJ2-4; D not resolved. Trimming shortened V by 7 bases and J by 10 bases, and 14 bases separated the two germline ends. This CDR3 region has 12 residues. Germline CDR1 and CDR2: SNHLY and FYNNEI. The CDR3 protein is CASMKTGSIQYF. The DNA for the CDR3 is TGTGCCAGCATGAAAACCGGGTCGATTCAGTACTTC. Based on the CDR3 plus reference TRBV2 and TRBJ2-4, the full variable domain is EPEVTQTPSHQVTQMGQEVILRCVPISNHLYFYWYRQILGQKVEFLVSFYNNEISEKSEIFDDQFSVERPDGSNFTLKIRSTKLEDSAMYFCASMKTGSIQYFGAGTRLSVL.

The table lists this clone with a few counts. CDR3 nucleotides: TGTGCCAGCAGTCGAGGGTCGTTCTATGGCTACACCTTC. It translates to CASSRGSFYGYTF. The chain links TRBV6-5 to TRBJ1-2; no clear D gene. Trimming removed 5 bases at V and 4 bases at J, with 11 bases between. Germline V lookup: CDR1 MNHEY, CDR2 SVGAGI. The CDR3 is 13 residues long.

The chain uses TRBV7-2 and TRBJ2-3; D unresolved. V was shortened by 2 bases and J by 6 bases, with 3 bases between the two germline ends. Germline CDR1 reads SGHTA; CDR2 reads FQGNSA. The CDR3 is 11 residues long. This CDR3 is CASSLRDTQYF. For the CDR3, the DNA is TGTGCCAGCAGCTTAAGGGATACGCAGTATTTT.

This clone was picked up a small number of times. The chain employs TRBV5-1 and TRBJ2-6, with D tentatively TRBD1 or TRBD2 (5 bases each). Germline-derived CDR1 and CDR2 are SGHRS and YFSETQ. The CDR3 is 14 amino acids. The V and J ends lost 5 bases and 4 bases respectively, with 10 bases between them. The CDR3 reads CASSAGTGANVLTF. The CDR3 nucleotides read TGCGCCAGCAGTGCAGGGACCGGGGCCAACGTCCTGACTTTC.

The chain links TRBV25-1 to TRBJ1-5, with D possibly matching TRBD1 (5 bases). Germline V gives CDR1 MGHDK, CDR2 SYGVNS. The CDR3 contains 10 residues. Trimming pared 8 bases from V and 10 bases from J, leaving 9 bases between. CDR3 DNA sequence: TGTGCCAGCGACAGACCACCCCAGCATTTT. Protein sequence: CASDRPPQHF. The whole variable domain, remainder taken from reference TRBV25-1 and TRBJ1-5, is EADIYQTPRYLVIGTGKKITLECSQTMGHDKMYWYQQDPGMELHLIHYSYGVNSTEKGDLSSESTVSRIRTEHFPLTLESARPSHTSQYLCASDRPPQHFGDGTRLSIL.

This chain connects TRBV5-4 to TRBJ2-6, with 13 bases lining up with TRBD2. Germline assignment: CDR1 SGHNT and CDR2 YYREEE (reference sequence). This CDR3 contains 18 residues. V dropped 6 bases and J dropped 4; count of bases not matched to a gene: 10. In nucleotides, the CDR3 is TGTGCCAGCACCAGGGGACTAGCGGGGACGCTCGGGGCCAACGTCCTGACTTTC. Encoded protein: CASTRGLAGTLGANVLTF.

This sequence joins TRBV30 and TRBJ1-6, with D possibly being TRBD1 (5 bases). The V and J ends lost 0 bases and 2 bases respectively, with 11 bases between them. The CDR3 length is 16 residues. The germline CDR1 and CDR2 sequences are GTSNPN and SVGIG (reference sequence). The CDR3 DNA is TGTGCCTGGAGTGTAGTGGGGCGTCCCTATAATTCACCCCTCCACTTT. Its protein product is CAWSVVGRPYNSPLHF.

The rearrangement joins TRBV5-1 to TRBJ2-7; a weak D match, TRBD1 (6 bases). Trimming pared 3 bases from V and 3 bases from J, leaving 16 bases between. There are 15 residues in the CDR3. Per the germline V gene, CDR1 is SGHRS and CDR2 is YFSETQ. The CDR3 here is CASSYQGQVGYEQYF. The CDR3, as DNA: TGCGCCAGCAGCTACCAGGGGCAGGTTGGCTACGAGCAGTACTTC.

The V and J genes are TRBV29-1 and TRBJ1-1, with a tentative D call TRBD1 (6 bases). The CDR3 has 12 residues. V gave up 4 bases and J gave up 2 bases, with 8 bases separating them. Looked up from germline, CDR1 is SQVTM and CDR2 is ANQGSEA. The CDR3 DNA sequence: TGCAGCGTTGTTGGGACAAACACTGAAGCTTTCTTT. Protein product: CSVVGTNTEAFF.